This is a list of T cell receptor beta chains from one sample in a study of blood T cell repertoires in COVID-19. Method: immunoSEQ multiplex PCR; TCRdb's copy keeps in-frame clones and lacks some. Among some 320,000 clones listed, around 90% were seen once. Material: PBMCs or T cells enriched from blood (not recorded which). These receptors were obtained from a man between 60 and 75 years old who had recovered from COVID-19. The CDR3 runs from the conserved cysteine through the conserved F or W. The D gene is left open where the match is weak. Size is omitted from some rows. Given values are once, few, many or a class for expanded clones.

V gene: TRBV19
clone size: NA
D gene: NA
J gene: TRBJ2-7
CDR3 protein: CASTAGIGYEQYF
CDR3 DNA: TGTGCCAGTACGGCAGGGATCGGCTACGAGCAGTACTTC

V gene: TRBV19
clone size: NA
D gene: TRBD1
J gene: TRBJ2-2
CDR3 protein: CASSTGQGNTGELFF
CDR3 DNA: TGTGCCAGTAGTACGGGACAGGGCAACACCGGGGAGCTGTTTTTT

V gene: TRBV18
clone size: NA
D gene: NA
J gene: TRBJ1-1
CDR3 protein: CASSPSQLNTEAFF
CDR3 DNA: TGTGCCAGCTCACCGTCACAGTTGAACACTGAAGCTTTCTTT

V gene: TRBV10-1
clone size: NA
D gene: NA
J gene: TRBJ1-4
CDR3 protein: CASIQGPNEKLFF
CDR3 DNA: TGCGCCAGTATACAGGGCCCTAATGAAAAACTGTTTTTT

V gene: TRBV3-1/TRBV3-2
clone size: NA
D gene: NA
J gene: TRBJ1-1
CDR3 protein: CASSQDVRVGGQGEAFF
CDR3 DNA: TGTGCCAGCAGCCAAGATGTAAGGGTCGGGGGTCAGGGTGAAGCTTTCTTT

V gene: TRBV6-5
clone size: NA
D gene: NA
J gene: TRBJ1-1
CDR3 protein: CASSQGNTEAFF
CDR3 DNA: TGTGCCAGCAGCCAGGGGAACACTGAAGCTTTCTTT

V gene: TRBV27
clone size: NA
D gene: NA
J gene: TRBJ1-6
CDR3 protein: CASSRSRAPLHF
CDR3 DNA: TGTGCCAGCAGTCGAAGTCGGGCACCCCTCCACTTT

V gene: TRBV2
clone size: NA
D gene: NA
J gene: TRBJ1-1
CDR3 protein: CASSEFRGYTEAFF
CDR3 DNA: TGTGCCAGCAGTGAGTTTAGGGGATACACTGAAGCTTTCTTT

V gene: TRBV4-2
clone size: NA
D gene: TRBD1
J gene: TRBJ1-2
CDR3 protein: CASSQAGGQVIYGYTF
CDR3 DNA: TGTGCCAGCAGCCAGGCCGGGGGACAGGTCATCTATGGCTACACCTTC

V gene: TRBV7-9
clone size: once
D gene: TRBD2
J gene: TRBJ2-2
CDR3 protein: CASSSGGGRSDTGELFF
CDR3 DNA: TGTGCCAGCAGCTCCGGCGGCGGGAGGTCGGACACCGGGGAGCTGTTTTTT

V gene: TRBV25-1
clone size: NA
D gene: TRBD1
J gene: TRBJ1-6
CDR3 protein: CASRTTGVSSPLHF
CDR3 DNA: TGTGCCAGCAGAACAACAGGGGTTAGTTCACCCCTCCACTTT

V gene: TRBV4-2
clone size: NA
D gene: TRBD1
J gene: TRBJ1-6
CDR3 protein: CASSPKDRGQVSPLHF
CDR3 DNA: TGTGCCAGCAGCCCCAAGGACAGGGGGCAGGTGTCACCCCTCCACTTT

V gene: TRBV7-9
clone size: NA
D gene: TRBD1
J gene: TRBJ1-2
CDR3 protein: CASSLQGVVYGYTF
CDR3 DNA: TGTGCCAGCAGCTTGCAGGGGGTCGTCTATGGCTACACCTTC

V gene: TRBV6-5
clone size: NA
D gene: NA
J gene: TRBJ2-1
CDR3 protein: CASSPQNEQFF
CDR3 DNA: TGTGCCAGTAGCCCCCAGAATGAGCAGTTCTTC

V gene: TRBV5-6
clone size: NA
D gene: NA
J gene: TRBJ1-5
CDR3 protein: CASSREGGDQPQHF
CDR3 DNA: TGTGCCAGCAGCAGAGAGGGAGGGGATCAGCCCCAGCATTTT

V gene: TRBV5-1
clone size: NA
D gene: TRBD1
J gene: TRBJ1-1
CDR3 protein: CASSLTGAEAFF
CDR3 DNA: TGCGCCAGCAGCTTGACAGGGGCTGAAGCTTTCTTT

V gene: TRBV4-3
clone size: NA
D gene: TRBD1
J gene: TRBJ2-1
CDR3 protein: CASSQGVGTGVDEQFF
CDR3 DNA: TGCGCCAGCAGCCAAGGGGTCGGGACAGGGGTTGATGAGCAGTTCTTC

V gene: TRBV2
clone size: NA
D gene: NA
J gene: TRBJ1-2
CDR3 protein: CASSEQQNYGYTF
CDR3 DNA: TGTGCCAGCAGTGAACAACAGAACTATGGCTACACCTTC

V gene: TRBV5-1
clone size: NA
D gene: TRBD2
J gene: TRBJ2-3
CDR3 protein: CASSLAPGTRIYTDTQYF
CDR3 DNA: TGCGCCAGCAGCTTGGCCCCCGGGACTAGGATTTATACAGATACGCAGTATTTT

V gene: TRBV5-4
clone size: NA
D gene: NA
J gene: TRBJ2-5
CDR3 protein: CASSLEGHQETQYF
CDR3 DNA: TGTGCCAGCAGCTTGGAGGGGCACCAAGAGACCCAGTACTTC

V gene: TRBV11-2
clone size: NA
D gene: TRBD1
J gene: TRBJ1-6
CDR3 protein: CASSAQGESPLHF
CDR3 DNA: TGTGCCAGCAGCGCCCAGGGGGAGTCACCCCTCCACTTT

V gene: TRBV5-1
clone size: NA
D gene: TRBD1
J gene: TRBJ2-1
CDR3 protein: CASGDGTGMGNEQFF
CDR3 DNA: TGCGCCAGCGGAGACGGGACAGGGATGGGTAATGAGCAGTTCTTC

V gene: TRBV2
clone size: NA
D gene: TRBD1
J gene: TRBJ2-7
CDR3 protein: CASRKIRTGYEQYF
CDR3 DNA: TGTGCCAGCAGAAAAATCCGGACAGGCTACGAGCAGTACTTC

V gene: TRBV28
clone size: NA
D gene: TRBD1
J gene: TRBJ2-2
CDR3 protein: CASMGQVITGELFF
CDR3 DNA: TGTGCCAGCATGGGACAGGTGATCACCGGGGAGCTGTTTTTT

V gene: TRBV7-8
clone size: NA
D gene: TRBD1
J gene: TRBJ1-1
CDR3 protein: CASSPDRVWGQGGTEAFF
CDR3 DNA: TGTGCCAGCAGCCCGGACCGTGTGTGGGGACAGGGAGGCACTGAAGCTTTCTTT

V gene: TRBV11-3
clone size: NA
D gene: TRBD2
J gene: TRBJ2-1
CDR3 protein: CASSLENLAGVSYNEQFF
CDR3 DNA: TGTGCCAGCAGCTTAGAAAACTTAGCGGGAGTCTCCTACAATGAGCAGTTCTTC

V gene: TRBV7-2
clone size: NA
D gene: NA
J gene: TRBJ1-2
CDR3 protein: CASAPMAGGGNYGYTF
CDR3 DNA: TGTGCCAGCGCTCCCATGGCGGGGGGCGGAAACTATGGCTACACCTTC

V gene: TRBV2
clone size: NA
D gene: TRBD1
J gene: TRBJ1-2
CDR3 protein: CASSGTGGVGYGYTF
CDR3 DNA: TGTGCCAGCTCCGGGACAGGGGGTGTCGGCTATGGCTACACCTTC

V gene: TRBV24-1
clone size: NA
D gene: TRBD1
J gene: TRBJ2-5
CDR3 protein: CATSDPGTGAQETQYF
CDR3 DNA: TGTGCCACCAGTGACCCCGGGACAGGGGCGCAAGAGACCCAGTACTTC

V gene: TRBV9
clone size: NA
D gene: NA
J gene: TRBJ2-5
CDR3 protein: CASSPTGGRETQYF
CDR3 DNA: TGTGCCAGCAGCCCGACAGGCGGGCGAGAGACCCAGTACTTC

V gene: TRBV15
clone size: once
D gene: NA
J gene: TRBJ2-5
CDR3 protein: CATSRDLGLGMETQYF
CDR3 DNA: TGTGCCACCAGCAGAGATTTGGGGCTAGGGATGGAGACCCAGTACTTC

V gene: TRBV5-5
clone size: NA
D gene: NA
J gene: TRBJ2-3
CDR3 protein: CASSPHRERGATDTQYF
CDR3 DNA: TGTGCCAGCAGCCCCCATAGGGAACGGGGGGCCACAGATACGCAGTATTTT

V gene: TRBV12-3/TRBV12-4
clone size: NA
D gene: NA
J gene: TRBJ1-1
CDR3 protein: CASSLSLRFAFF
CDR3 DNA: TGTGCCAGCAGTTTATCCCTGCGTTTCGCTTTCTTT

V gene: TRBV27
clone size: few
D gene: NA
J gene: TRBJ1-6
CDR3 protein: CASRGGGAWNSPLHF
CDR3 DNA: TGTGCCAGCAGAGGGGGGGGCGCTTGGAATTCACCCCTCCACTTT

V gene: TRBV19
clone size: NA
D gene: TRBD1
J gene: TRBJ1-2
CDR3 protein: CASSLTGLYGYTF
CDR3 DNA: TGTGCCAGTAGTCTGACAGGGCTCTATGGCTACACCTTC

V gene: TRBV5-1
clone size: NA
D gene: TRBD1
J gene: TRBJ1-6
CDR3 protein: CASSLGTGQGNSPLHF
CDR3 DNA: TGCGCCAGCAGCTTGGGGACAGGGCAGGGAAATTCACCCCTCCACTTT

V gene: TRBV9
clone size: NA
D gene: NA
J gene: TRBJ2-3
CDR3 protein: CASSVDAGGTDTQYF
CDR3 DNA: TGTGCCAGCAGCGTAGACGCCGGCGGGACAGATACGCAGTATTTT

V gene: TRBV4-1
clone size: NA
D gene: TRBD1
J gene: TRBJ1-1
CDR3 protein: CASSQRGVGGKVAEAFF
CDR3 DNA: TGCGCCAGCAGCCAAAGGGGGGTAGGGGGCAAAGTCGCTGAAGCTTTCTTT

V gene: TRBV25-1
clone size: NA
D gene: NA
J gene: TRBJ1-2
CDR3 protein: CASSESAGYSYTF
CDR3 DNA: TGTGCCAGCAGTGAATCGGCGGGGTATAGCTACACCTTC

V gene: TRBV6-5
clone size: few
D gene: TRBD2
J gene: TRBJ2-7
CDR3 protein: CASSRITSGPGEQYF
CDR3 DNA: TGTGCCAGCAGTCGCATTACTAGCGGACCTGGCGAGCAGTACTTC

V gene: TRBV5-1
clone size: NA
D gene: TRBD1
J gene: TRBJ2-7
CDR3 protein: CASSDSQGLSSYEQYF
CDR3 DNA: TGCGCCAGCAGCGATTCACAGGGGTTAAGCTCCTATGAGCAGTACTTC

V gene: TRBV27
clone size: NA
D gene: NA
J gene: TRBJ2-7
CDR3 protein: CASTDFSSYEQYF
CDR3 DNA: TGTGCCAGCACGGACTTTAGCTCCTACGAGCAGTACTTC

V gene: TRBV7-9
clone size: NA
D gene: NA
J gene: TRBJ2-7
CDR3 protein: CASSYLPGHNFTYEQYF
CDR3 DNA: TGTGCCAGCAGCTATCTCCCCGGTCATAACTTTACCTACGAGCAGTACTTC

V gene: TRBV11-2
clone size: NA
D gene: NA
J gene: TRBJ2-7
CDR3 protein: CASSFGGYEQYF
CDR3 DNA: TGTGCCAGCAGCTTCGGGGGATACGAGCAGTACTTC

V gene: TRBV7-2
clone size: NA
D gene: TRBD2
J gene: TRBJ2-3
CDR3 protein: CASSSGLAASTDTQYF
CDR3 DNA: TGTGCCAGCAGCTCAGGACTAGCGGCTAGCACAGATACGCAGTATTTT

V gene: TRBV27
clone size: NA
D gene: TRBD1
J gene: TRBJ1-5
CDR3 protein: CASSPDRDPQPQHF
CDR3 DNA: TGTGCCAGCAGTCCAGACAGGGATCCCCAGCCCCAGCATTTT

V gene: TRBV6-2/TRBV6-3
clone size: NA
D gene: NA
J gene: TRBJ1-2
CDR3 protein: CASSYSTTTGYTF
CDR3 DNA: TGTGCCAGCAGTTACTCCACCACTACTGGCTACACCTTC